This TCR beta chain derives from a study of cytomegalovirus exposure and HLA in healthy donors. Germline lookup yields CDR1 SNHLY and CDR2 FYNNEI. V was cut by 0 bases and J by 0 bases, with 5 bases left in between. The CDR3 covers 14 residues. Study-wide points: Cytomegalovirus status, reportedly, was diagnosed with high specificity and sensitivity by the classifier. In vitro work confirmed that three CMV-associated chains recognize CMV antigens.

While the first cohort had over 650 subjects, the donors belonged to the separate validation cohort of over a hundred subjects. Turning to this clone: Its antigen is currently unknown.

Sequencing was performed with immunoSEQ multiplex PCR; in TCRdb, only in-frame clones are kept and a portion is missing. The top ten hold 2.5% to 3% of the sample, which has roughly 260,000 clones, approximately 87% seen once. Sequencing was done on a sample of PBMCs. The sequence was collected from a man aged 18 to 29 in good health and CMV-seronegative. V gene TRBV2 combines with J gene TRBJ1-1; D is unclear. CDR3 DNA: TGTGCCAGCAGTGAAGCCTCGGTGAACACTGAAGCTTTCTTT. This codes for CASSEASVNTEAFF.